In this sample, the clone carrying this TCR beta chain turned up many times. Antigen specificity is unknown. Tagging with unique molecular identifiers was applied to individual cDNA molecules. TCRdb recomputed calls from the 5' RACE reads with MiXCR, one row per CDR3 protein. Here the sample spans about 36,000 distinct CDR3 sequences, roughly 9.9% being singletons. This sample was taken from a study of early T cells in non-severe SARS-CoV-2 infection. Study overall: Investigators sequenced bulk RNA drawn from unsorted whole blood, and chains remained unpaired.

Study-level results: Matching with VDJdb favored anti-spike CD8 responses (missing private and CD4 specificities).

Trimming shortened V by 7 bases and J by 7 bases, and 12 bases separated the two germline ends. CDR1 and CDR2 (germline): SGHRS, YFSETQ. There are 13 residues in the CDR3. The sample comprised whole blood. This chain joins TRBV5-1 and TRBJ1-6; the D is unclear. This clonotype originated in an adult who was a healthcare worker with PCR-confirmed SARS-CoV-2 infection or an uninfected control (not recorded which). In nucleotides, the CDR3 is TGCGCCAGCCAATCGAGCACCAATTCACCCCTCCACTTT. As protein: CASQSSTNSPLHF. Full variable domain (missing parts from reference TRBV5-1 and TRBJ1-6): KAGVTQTPRYLIKTRGQQVTLSCSPISGHRSVSWYQQTPGQGLQFLFEYFSETQRNKGNFPGRFSGRQFSNSRSEMNVSTLELGDSALYLCASQSSTNSPLHFGNGTRLTVT.